The 21 T cell receptor beta chains listed next were all sequenced from one sample in a study of blood T cells in healthy people across ages. Primers used in a second PCR of roughly 7 to 12 cycles were a sample-barcoded 5' primer and a J-beta primer mix. TCRdb fed the 5' RACE reads into MiXCR, producing one record per CDR3 protein. The repertoire holds about 650,000 distinct CDR3 sequences, with about 30% as singletons. Sequencing was carried out using blood. The receptors were gathered from a woman of 80 years or more in good health.

Concerning this clonotype itself: Possible read error: a much larger clone is one base away. The gene calls are TRBV20-1 and TRBJ1-6; D is unclear. The germline V gene has CDR1 DFQATT and CDR2 SNEGSKA (reference sequence). The CDR3 has 15 residues. The CDR3 nucleotides are TGCAGTGCTAGTGTCGGCGACCTGGGGAGCTCACCCCCCCACTTT. This gives the protein CSASVGDLGSSPPHF.

The V call is TRBV28, the J call TRBJ1-5; perhaps TRBD1 as D (6 bases). The CDR3 covers 17 residues. Between the trimmed V and J ends, which lost 5 bases and 4 bases, there was a span of 21 bases. CDR1 is MDHEN, CDR2 SYDVKM, per germline. The CDR3 sequence: CASSPPGGGRRNQPQHF. DNA for the CDR3: TGTGCCAGCAGTCCGCCCGGAGGGGGGAGAAGGAATCAGCCCCAGCATTTT.

The table lists this clonotype with many counts. The chain employs TRBV20-1 and TRBJ2-5, with TRBD2 identical over 13 bases. Germline CDR1 DFQATT, CDR2 SNEGSKA (reference sequence). The CDR3 covers 17 residues. V lost 5 bases to trimming and J lost 2 bases; unmatched junction nucleotides: 11. The CDR3 DNA is TGCAGTGCTTCCCGGTGGGGACTAGCGGGGAGGCAAGAGACCCAGTACTTC. This translates into CSASRWGLAGRQETQYF.

This clonotype was picked up many times. J is TRBJ2-7 and V is TRBV6-2 or TRBV6-3; the D gene is possibly TRBD1 (6 bases). Germline V gene data show CDR1 as MNHEY and CDR2 as SVGEGT. V was clipped by 6 bases and J by 11 bases, with 14 bases between them. The CDR3 spans 11 residues. The CDR3 DNA reads as TGTGCCAGCAGCTCAAACAGGGTTGAGTACTTC. It specifies CASSSNRVEYF.

Ten or more counts support this clonotype. The CDR3 DNA is TGCGCCAGCAGCTTCAGAACTAGCTACTATAATGAGCAGTTCTTC. Amino acid sequence: CASSFRTSYYNEQFF. The chain is built from TRBV5-1 and TRBJ2-1; D might be TRBD2 (6 bases). The germline CDR1 and CDR2 sequences are SGHRS and YFSETQ. With 2 bases removed from V and 7 bases from J, the gap between germline ends came to 16 bases. The CDR3 sequence is 15 residues long.

The chain has TRBV4-2 and TRBJ1-2, with a tentative D call TRBD1 (5 bases). In germline, CDR1 is LGHNA, CDR2 YNFKEQ. V was cut by 0 bases and J by 8 bases, with 16 bases left in between. There are 15 residues in the CDR3. CDR3 loop: CASSQDPGIEGGYTF. The CDR3 DNA reads TGTGCCAGCAGCCAAGATCCGGGAATCGAGGGGGGCTACACCTTC.

At least ten counts were recorded for this clonotype. V gene TRBV9 combines with J gene TRBJ2-1; no clear D. Trimming pared 4 bases from V and 10 bases from J, leaving 15 bases between. This CDR3 is 13 amino acids long. CDR1 is SGDLS, CDR2 YYNGEE, per germline. The CDR3 sequence: CASSKTSLGEQFF. CDR3 nucleotide sequence: TGTGCCAGCAGCAAGACCTCTTTGGGGGAGCAGTTCTTC.

This clonotype was picked up many times. This chain uses TRBV7-9 with TRBJ2-5, with 10 bases that match TRBD2. V shed 5 bases and J 1 base; nucleotides not matched to a gene: 4. This CDR3 has 15 residues. CDR1 and CDR2 (germline): SEHNR, FQNEAQ (reference sequence). The CDR3 is CASSLTSGVQETQYF. The CDR3 DNA follows: TGTGCCAGCAGCCTAACTAGCGGGGTCCAAGAGACCCAGTACTTC.

In this sample, this clonotype turned up many times. V and J are TRBV7-2 and TRBJ1-6, with D perhaps TRBD1 (6 bases). This CDR3 is 15 amino acids long. The germline V gene encodes CDR1 SGHTA and CDR2 FQGNSA. V was pared by 6 bases and J by 9 bases, with 18 bases between. In DNA form, the CDR3 reads TGTGCCAGCAGGAATAACAGGGCCGGGGGTTCACCCCTCCACTTT. Protein sequence: CASRNNRAGGSPLHF.

This clonotype has only a few counts. A much larger clone is a single base away; this may be a read error. The gene calls are TRBV30 and TRBJ2-6, with 8 bases lining up with TRBD1. The CDR3 has 15 amino acids. Looked up from germline, CDR1 is GTSNPN and CDR2 is SVGIG (reference sequence). Written as DNA, the CDR3 is TGTGCCTGGAGCCAGGGGGCCGGTGGGGCCAACGTCCGGACTTTC. Encoded protein: CAWSQGAGGANVRTF. Full variable domain (rest looked up from reference TRBV30 and TRBJ2-6): SQTIHQWPATLVQPVGSPLSLECTVEGTSNPNLYWYRQAAGRGLQLLFYSVGIGQISSEVPQNLSASRPQDRQFILSSKKLLLSDSGFYLCAWSQGAGGANVRTFGAGSRLTVL.

At least ten counts were recorded for this clonotype. The chain recombines TRBV10-3 with TRBJ2-7; TRBD1 matches at 10 bases. The J segment lost 7 bases and the V segment lost 11 bases, leaving 11 bases of the junction unmatched. The CDR3 sequence is 13 residues long. Germline CDR1 is ENHRY and CDR2 is SYGVKD. The DNA of the CDR3 is TGTGCCGCCGAGGAGACAGGGGGCCGGGAGCAGTACTTC. This codes for CAAEETGGREQYF.

This clonotype was counted at least ten times. The rearrangement links TRBV5-1 to TRBJ1-2, with TRBD1 matching 8 bases. Germline CDR1 reads SGHRS; CDR2 reads YFSETQ. V gave up 4 bases and J gave up 2 bases; unmatched junction bases: 7. This CDR3 region has 15 residues. The CDR3 reads CASSPGTGENYGYTF. The CDR3 nucleotides read TGCGCCAGCAGCCCCGGGACAGGAGAAAACTATGGCTACACCTTC.

With regard to this clonotype: Given a much more abundant clone one base away, this may be a read error. The chain has TRBV28 and TRBJ2-6; 7 bases line up with TRBD1. The CDR3 covers 19 residues. Per the germline V gene, CDR1 is MDHEN and CDR2 is SYDVKM. The DNA for the CDR3 is TGTGCCAGCACCACGAACCCCTGGACAGGCAGTTCTGGGGCCAACGTCCGGACTTTC. Protein sequence: CASTTNPWTGSSGANVRTF.

There are many counts of this clonotype. The V and J genes are TRBV28 and TRBJ1-5; D may be TRBD1 (6 bases). V lost 3 bases and J lost 0, with 21 bases in between. The CDR3 length is 19 residues. CDR1 and CDR2 from the germline V gene are MDHEN and SYDVKM. In nucleotides, the CDR3 is TGTGCCAGCAGTTTGCCGCCACGGGACACTCCTTATAGCAATCAGCCCCAGCATTTT. Translating it yields CASSLPPRDTPYSNQPQHF.

This clonotype was picked up many times. The genes are TRBV6-2 or TRBV6-3 and TRBJ1-2, with TRBD1 matching over 9 bases. CDR1 and CDR2 (germline): MNHEY, SVGEGT. After removal of 4 bases from V and 7 bases from J, the junction contained 4 bases not matched to a gene. The CDR3 has 13 amino acids. The CDR3 region is CASSLDRGLGYTF. In DNA form, the CDR3 reads TGTGCCAGCAGTTTGGACAGGGGCCTTGGCTACACCTTC.

This clonotype was picked up a small number of times. J is TRBJ2-4 and V is TRBV14; 7 nucleotides line up with TRBD2. The better agreement between TRBJ2-7 and the DNA end casts doubt on the J call. CDR1 SGHDN and CDR2 FVKESK come from the germline V gene. This CDR3 has 13 residues. CDR3: CASTAGGTGEQYF. CDR3 nucleotides: TGTGCCAGCACCGCCGGGGGGACGGGCGAGCAGTACTTC.

This clonotype was seen many times. The CDR3 sequence: CASSLAVAVRQETQYF. CDR3 nucleotide sequence: TGTGCCAGCAGCTTAGCCGTAGCGGTGCGCCAAGAGACCCAGTACTTC. The chain joins TRBV7-2 to TRBJ2-5; a possible D gene is TRBD2 (6 bases). In germline, CDR1 is SGHTA, CDR2 FQGNSA. Trimming took off 0 bases at V and 1 base at J, with 12 bases between the two ends. The CDR3 has 16 amino acids. Together with reference TRBV7-2 and TRBJ2-5, the CDR3 gives the full variable domain: GAGVSQSPSNKVTEKGKDVELRCDPISGHTALYWYRQSLGQGLEFLIYFQGNSAPDKSGLPSDRFSAERTGGSVSTLTIQRTQQEDSAVYLCASSLAVAVRQETQYFGPGTRLLVL.

This clonotype was seen at least ten times. The rearrangement links TRBV7-2 to TRBJ2-1; maybe TRBD2 (5 bases). V lost 1 base and J lost 7, with 11 bases in between. This CDR3 is built from 14 residues. Germline CDR1 SGHTA, CDR2 FQGNSA. CDR3 nucleotide sequence: TGTGCCAGCAGCTTAGGCGAGGGCGTAAATGAGCAGTTCTTC. It specifies CASSLGEGVNEQFF.

The genes are TRBV7-2 and TRBJ2-5, with 11 bases fitting TRBD2. The last part of the DNA fits TRBJ2-7 better; the J call may be wrong. Germline CDR1 and CDR2: SGHTA and FQGNSA. CDR3 length equals 15 residues. CDR3 nucleotides: TGTGCCAGCAGCTGGCCCAAACTAGCGGGAGACGAGCAGTACTTC. Amino acids: CASSWPKLAGDEQYF.

The chain recombines TRBV2 with TRBJ2-5, with 8 bases that match TRBD2. V was clipped by 3 bases and J by 4 bases; unmatched bases: 4. Germline values: CDR1 SNHLY, CDR2 FYNNEI. This CDR3 region has 14 residues. The CDR3 DNA is TGTGCCAGCAGTGACGGGGGGGCCGGAGAGACCCAGTACTTC. This gives the protein CASSDGGAGETQYF.

This clonotype was counted between two and nine times. This could be a read error, since a much larger clone is one nucleotide away. The CDR3 here is CASSFRASGVQETQFF. Written as DNA, the CDR3 is TGTGCCAGCAGCTTTCGGGCTAGCGGGGTCCAAGAGACCCAGTTCTTC. The chain joins TRBV7-2 to TRBJ2-5, with 9 bases that match TRBD2. The closer fit of TRBJ2-1 to the DNA end suggests the J call may be wrong. The germline V gene encodes CDR1 SGHTA and CDR2 FQGNSA. This CDR3 is 16 amino acids long.